This record covers a single T cell receptor beta chain. This sample is drawn from a study of graft-versus-host responses after intestinal transplantation. Across the study: Anti-thymocyte globulin induction, then tacrolimus and steroids for two to four years, went to all recipients.

Germline V CDR1 and CDR2: MDHEN, SYDVKM. CDR3 length: 16 amino acids. V dropped 6 bases and J dropped 4 bases, with 21 bases sitting between them. Following the reaction, CD3+CD4+ and CD3+CD8+ responders that were proliferating and CFSE-low underwent sorting. Study conclusions and caveats: Detection of GvH clones occurred in recipient marrow, and some had their first appearance in ileum or blood.

Method: immunoSEQ multiplex PCR; TCRdb's copy keeps in-frame clones and lacks some. The table lists some 8,700 clones, around a third of them singletons. The J gene is TRBJ1-1, the V gene TRBV28, with no clear D. This TCR came from a human patient who received an intestinal transplant. The material sequenced was alloreactive CD4+ T cells from a mixed lymphocyte reaction culture, taken before intestinal transplant. Indicated subset: CFSE-low proliferating T cells sorted from roughly six-day pre-transplant mixed lymphocyte reaction (GvH or HvG direction). This chain's CDR3 is CASSRRAVRRVTEAFF. DNA of the CDR3: TGTGCCAGCAGCCGAAGGGCAGTCCGGAGGGTCACTGAAGCTTTCTTT. The whole variable domain, filled in from reference TRBV28 and TRBJ1-1, reads DVKVTQSSRYLVKRTGEKVFLECVQDMDHENMFWYRQDPGLGLRLIYFSYDVKMKEKGDIPEGYSVSREKKERFSLILESASTNQTSMYLCASSRRAVRRVTEAFFGQGTRLTVV.